This passage covers 23 T cell receptor beta chains from one sample sequenced in a study of T-cell reconstitution after alpha-beta-depleted transplantation in children. A TCRbeta library incorporating unique molecular identifiers was prepared. TCRdb re-called the PCR reads with MiXCR, one entry per CDR3 protein. The repertoire holds hundreds of thousands of distinct CDR3 sequences, with 10% to 15% as singletons. The starting material was PBMCs, mostly from graft donor cells, obtained 360 days after TCRalphabeta/CD19-depleted stem cell transplant. All receptors derive from a male patient between 10 and 17 years old who had a stem cell transplant for acute myeloid leukemia, so the T cells may come from the graft donor.

This clonotype was seen more than once but under ten times. The chain links TRBV5-1 to TRBJ2-4, with D perhaps given as TRBD1 or TRBD2 (5 bases each). This CDR3 has 15 amino acids. V shed 2 bases and J shed 3 bases, with 12 bases lying between them. The germline CDR1 and CDR2 sequences are SGHRS and YFSETQ. The CDR3 region is CASSFGVGGKNIQYF. DNA for the CDR3: TGCGCCAGCAGCTTCGGAGTTGGGGGCAAAAACATTCAGTACTTC.

This clonotype appeared many times. The gene calls are TRBV5-1 and TRBJ1-1; tentative D call: TRBD1 (6 bases). Trimming took 0 bases from V and 5 from J, leaving 14 bases between them. CDR3 length equals 15 residues. Germline CDR1 is SGHRS and CDR2 is YFSETQ. The DNA of the CDR3 is TGCGCCAGCAGCTTGGATTGGGGGGGCGGGACTGAAGCTTTCTTT. It specifies CASSLDWGGGTEAFF. Full variable domain (outside the CDR3, taken from reference TRBV5-1 and TRBJ1-1): KAGVTQTPRYLIKTRGQQVTLSCSPISGHRSVSWYQQTPGQGLQFLFEYFSETQRNKGNFPGRFSGRQFSNSRSEMNVSTLELGDSALYLCASSLDWGGGTEAFFGQGTRLTVV.

V gene TRBV29-1 combines with J gene TRBJ2-7; the D gene is possibly TRBD2 (6 bases). The V and J ends lost 2 bases and 6 bases respectively, with 8 bases between them. Germline CDR1 and CDR2: SQVTM and ANQGSEA. This CDR3 comprises 11 residues. CDR3 sequence: CSVELALEQYF. The CDR3 bases are TGCAGCGTTGAACTAGCGCTCGAGCAGTACTTC.

This clonotype appeared a single time. This chain uses TRBV30 with TRBJ1-1, with D tentatively TRBD1 (6 bases). Germline lookup yields CDR1 GTSNPN and CDR2 SVGIG (reference sequence). The CDR3 contains 15 residues. Trimming pared 1 base from V and 1 base from J, leaving 13 bases between. CDR3 sequence (DNA): TGTGCCTGGAGTGCCCCCCAGACAGGGAACACTGAAGCTTTCTTT. This encodes CAWSAPQTGNTEAFF.

A few counts support this clonotype. The chain's CDR3 is CASSLTGRPKSYTF. The CDR3 DNA reads as TGTGCCAGCAGCTTAACAGGACGGCCTAAAAGCTACACCTTC. The chain recombines TRBV28 with TRBJ1-2; a weak D match, TRBD1 (5 bases). The V end was cut by 6 bases, the J end by 9 bases, with 20 bases between. The CDR3 is 14 residues long. CDR1 and CDR2 from the germline V gene are MDHEN and SYDVKM.

Within the sample, this clonotype is medium-sized. The CDR3 DNA is TGTGCCAGCAGCCCGGCCGGGCACAATGAGCAGTTCTTC. This translates into CASSPAGHNEQFF. The rearrangement joins TRBV3-1 to TRBJ2-1, with D unclear. CDR3 length equals 13 residues. The V end was cut by 4 bases, the J end by 5 bases, with 9 bases between. Germline V gene data show CDR1 as LGHDT and CDR2 as YNNKEL (reference sequence).

Ten or more counts support this clonotype. The CDR3: CASSGLLASGRTGELFF. CDR3 DNA sequence: TGTGCCAGCAGTGGCCTCCTTGCTAGCGGGAGGACCGGGGAGCTGTTTTTT. The chain is built from TRBV27 and TRBJ2-2, with 11 bases matching TRBD2. The CDR3 sequence is 17 residues long. Germline trimming cut 5 bases from V and 5 bases from J; bases unmatched to any gene: 10. Germline CDR1 is MNHEY and CDR2 is SMNVEV (reference sequence).

This clonotype has more than one count but fewer than ten. The chain recombines TRBV20-1 with TRBJ2-7; 11 bases match TRBD2. The J segment lost 10 bases and the V segment lost 1 base, leaving 9 bases of the junction unmatched. The CDR3 is made up of 14 amino acids. Germline lookup yields CDR1 DFQATT and CDR2 SNEGSKA (reference sequence). In DNA form, the CDR3 reads TGCAGTGCTAGAGTCAGTAGCGGGAGGGCCAACCAGTACTTC. As protein: CSARVSSGRANQYF.

This chain joins TRBV14 and TRBJ2-2; 12 bases are a match to TRBD2. J was trimmed by 13 bases and V by 3 bases; bases with no gene match: 6. The CDR3 is 14 amino acids. Germline V gives CDR1 SGHDN, CDR2 FVKESK. The CDR3 DNA reads as TGTGCCAGCAGCCAGCTAGCGGGAGGGTCCCCGCTGTTTTTT. This sequence encodes CASSQLAGGSPLFF.

The chain links TRBV29-1 to TRBJ2-1; D possibly corresponds to TRBD2 (5 bases). The CDR3 is 11 residues long. Germline V gives CDR1 SQVTM, CDR2 ANQGSEA. V was clipped by 5 bases and J by 7 bases, with 9 bases between them. CDR3 residues: CSVKLVNEQFF. As DNA, the CDR3 is TGCAGCGTTAAACTAGTGAATGAGCAGTTCTTC.

The V call is TRBV7-6, the J call TRBJ2-1; TRBD2 matches 8 bases. J was trimmed by 10 bases and V by 1 base; bases with no gene match: 3. Germline lookup yields CDR1 SGHVS and CDR2 FNYEAQ. CDR3 length: 13 residues. In DNA, the CDR3 is TGTGCCAGCAGCTTAGGACCTAGCGGGGAGCAGTTCTTC. Amino acids: CASSLGPSGEQFF.

The sample holds many counts of this clonotype. V and J are TRBV7-2 and TRBJ1-1; TRBD1 aligns across 7 bases. Germline-derived CDR1 and CDR2 are SGHTA and FQGNSA. The CDR3 extends over 13 amino acids. Germline trimming cut 3 bases from V and 3 bases from J; bases unmatched to any gene: 1. The CDR3 DNA sequence: TGTGCCAGCAGCTTTCAGGGGGACACTGAAGCTTTCTTT. Amino acid sequence: CASSFQGDTEAFF.

Concerning this clonotype itself: No conserved phenylalanine or tryptophan is present at the end of the CDR3, so a read error is the likely explanation. The chain carries TRBV7-2 and TRBJ2-1, with D tentatively TRBD1 (5 bases). This CDR3 has 14 amino acids. Germline V gene lookup returns CDR1 SGHTA and CDR2 FQGNSA. Trimming removed 7 bases at V and 4 bases at J, with 14 bases between. CDR3: CASTPQGIYNEQFY. In DNA, the CDR3 is TGTGCCAGCACCCCCCAGGGAATATACAATGAGCAGTTCTAC.

V usage is TRBV29-1 and J usage is TRBJ2-3; D gene ambiguous. Germline V gives CDR1 SQVTM, CDR2 ANQGSEA. The CDR3 is 12 amino acids. Deletions cut 6 bases from V and 5 bases from J, with 12 bases between. The CDR3 region is CSVALGVDTQYF. DNA for the CDR3: TGCAGCGTGGCCCTTGGGGTAGATACGCAGTATTTT.

This clonotype was recorded many times. The V call is TRBV9, the J call TRBJ2-1; 8 positions match TRBD2. Germline CDR1 and CDR2: SGDLS and YYNGEE. Losses at the gene ends were 6 bases for V and 7 bases for J; bases not matched to a gene: 12. The CDR3 length is 15 residues. The CDR3 DNA reads as TGTGCCAGCACGTATGACGGGGGGGCTGGTAATGAGCAGTTCTTC. It encodes CASTYDGGAGNEQFF.

This clonotype was detected only a few times. This chain joins TRBV6-2 or TRBV6-3 and TRBJ1-5; D remains ambiguous. The CDR3 runs 15 residues. The V gene's germline CDR1 is MNHEY and CDR2 SVGEGT. V dropped 6 bases and J dropped 1 base, with 13 bases sitting between them. The CDR3 loop reads CASRITLGSNQPQHF. The CDR3 DNA reads TGTGCCAGCAGAATTACCTTGGGAAGCAATCAGCCCCAGCATTTT.

This chain connects TRBV12-3 or TRBV12-4 to TRBJ2-7; 10 bases map to TRBD2. With 5 bases clipped from V and 1 base from J, the junction kept 11 bases outside the gene matches. The CDR3 spans 17 residues. The DNA of the CDR3 is TGTGCCAGCAGTCCGCCCAAGGGACTAGCGAAATCCTACGAGCAGTACTTC. Amino acid sequence: CASSPPKGLAKSYEQYF.

This clonotype was recorded many times. The chain combines TRBV6-5 with TRBJ2-1; 7 nucleotides align to TRBD1. Trimming took 5 bases from V and 2 from J; bases not matched to a gene: 3. The CDR3 extends over 14 amino acids. Per germline, CDR1 MNHEY and CDR2 SVGAGI. CDR3 sequence (DNA): TGTGCCAGCAGTCGACAGGGTCCCTACAATGAGCAGTTCTTC. Its protein product is CASSRQGPYNEQFF.

V usage is TRBV11-2 and J usage is TRBJ2-5; 11 bases map to TRBD2. The CDR3 loop spans 15 amino acids. The germline gives CDR1 SGHAT, CDR2 FQNNGV. V trimming: 5 bases; J trimming: 2 bases; junction bases outside the gene matches: 4. CDR3 loop: CASSRTSGWQETQYF. In DNA form, the CDR3 reads TGTGCCAGCAGCCGGACTAGCGGGTGGCAAGAGACCCAGTACTTC.

This clonotype was observed a handful of times. The chain joins TRBV7-2 to TRBJ2-2, with TRBD1 as a possible D gene (6 bases). Germline V gene sequence: CDR1 SGHTA, CDR2 FQGNSA. V was trimmed by 1 base and J by 4 bases, leaving 13 bases between them. The CDR3 length is 16 residues. CDR3 sequence (DNA): TGTGCCAGCAGCTTAGGACAGGCCGGTGGCACCGGGGAGCTGTTTTTT. Translated, it gives CASSLGQAGGTGELFF.

The chain employs TRBV7-9 and TRBJ2-7; 11 bases line up with TRBD2. This CDR3 has 16 residues. V lost 5 bases to trimming and J lost 3 bases; unmatched junction nucleotides: 9. Germline V gene data show CDR1 as SEHNR and CDR2 as FQNEAQ (reference sequence). The CDR3 is CASSLGLAGTHYEQYF. The CDR3 nucleotides read TGTGCCAGCAGCCTAGGACTAGCGGGCACCCACTACGAGCAGTACTTC.

This clonotype was counted at least ten times. This sequence joins TRBV28 and TRBJ2-7, with TRBD1 identical over 7 bases. CDR1 is MDHEN, CDR2 SYDVKM, per germline. The junction had 9 bases not matched to a gene; V was cut back by 5 bases and J by 2 bases. CDR3 length: 15 amino acids. Written as DNA, the CDR3 is TGTGCCAGCAGTCTCGCCAGGGACAGAGCCTACGAGCAGTACTTC. Its translation: CASSLARDRAYEQYF.

This clonotype was detected a few times. V gene TRBV5-1 combines with J gene TRBJ2-1, with a tentative D call TRBD2 (6 bases). The V end lost 0 bases, the J end lost 0 bases, and 10 bases lay between the germline ends. CDR3 length: 16 residues. The germline gives CDR1 SGHRS, CDR2 YFSETQ. CDR3 bases: TGCGCCAGCAGCTTGGCGGCGGACTACTCCTACAATGAGCAGTTCTTC. This gives the protein CASSLAADYSYNEQFF. Full variable domain (rest looked up from reference TRBV5-1 and TRBJ2-1): KAGVTQTPRYLIKTRGQQVTLSCSPISGHRSVSWYQQTPGQGLQFLFEYFSETQRNKGNFPGRFSGRQFSNSRSEMNVSTLELGDSALYLCASSLAADYSYNEQFFGPGTRLTVL.